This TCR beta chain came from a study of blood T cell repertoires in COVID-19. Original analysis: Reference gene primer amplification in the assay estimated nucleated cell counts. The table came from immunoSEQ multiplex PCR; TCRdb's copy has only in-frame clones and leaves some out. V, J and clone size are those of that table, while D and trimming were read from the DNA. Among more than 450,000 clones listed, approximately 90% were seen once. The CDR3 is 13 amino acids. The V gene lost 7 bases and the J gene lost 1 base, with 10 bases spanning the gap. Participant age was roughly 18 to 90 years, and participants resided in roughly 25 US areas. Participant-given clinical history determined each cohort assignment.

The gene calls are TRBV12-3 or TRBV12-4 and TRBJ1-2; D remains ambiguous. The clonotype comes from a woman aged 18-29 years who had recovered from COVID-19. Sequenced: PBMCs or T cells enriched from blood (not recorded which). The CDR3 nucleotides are TGTGCCAGCACCTCCGGGGATAACTATGGCTACACCTTC. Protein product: CASTSGDNYGYTF.